This T cell receptor (beta chain) is from a study of blood T cells in healthy people across ages (dated by TCRdb to 2013 to 2016). For context, the study as a whole: In model experiments, roughly one uniquely barcoded TCR beta cDNA molecule per two T cells was captured by template switching. The donors were divided into four age groups: young (average around 16 years), middle-aged (approximately 42), aged (approximately 59) and long-lived (more than 75). The study analyzed two additional independent replicas of 1 million unique cDNA reads from the same blood draw for two donors, one aged 18 to 30 and one aged 80 or older. Donors of different ages were randomly distributed across sequencing lanes to avoid experimental bias. Age-related changes in TCR beta repertoire diversity were measured in the study by deep sequencing normalized with unique cDNA molecular identifiers. What the research found in general, with its limitations: Since profiling was done on bulk unsorted PBMCs, naive and antigen-experienced compartments could not be conclusively compared. Observed TCR beta diversity per million T cells fell roughly linearly with age, and a significant reduction was already apparent by age roughly 40. Because donor CMV infection status was unknown, age-related changes in expanded clonotypes were potentially confounded. Compared with the aged group, the long-lived group had more naive CD4+ T cells, fewer expanded clones and increased TCR diversity, a pattern suggesting age selection. A strong correlation was found between observed TCR beta diversity and the percentage of naive T cells measured by flow cytometry. Estimates of total diversity from one million sequenced T cells were regarded as lower bounds and underestimates.

The donors were under 40 Caucasian individuals from Russia, aged 6 to 90 years, who were systemically healthy. Around 10 milliliters of peripheral blood were collected from each donor into EDTA-treated Vacutainer tubes. PBMCs were isolated by Ficoll-Paque density-gradient centrifugation, with at least 6 million obtained per sample. Trizol reagent was used to extract total RNA from the PBMCs, yielding at least 6 micrograms per sample. For every donor, an aliquot of PBMCs went through flow cytometry to measure the percentages of naive CD45RAhigh/CD27high T cells. V trim: 7 bases; J trim: 7 bases; unmatched bases: 14. Via the germline V gene (reference sequence), CDR1 is MNHNY and CDR2 SVGAGI. The CDR3 has 17 amino acids, counting the end cysteine and phenylalanine. The CDR3 DNA has 51 bases and is translated from base 1. The protocol used for the library was 5' RACE. Sequencing used an Illumina HiSeq 2500. A second PCR of roughly 6 to 11 cycles was run with a J-beta primer mix and a sample-barcoded 5' primer. Each TCR beta cDNA molecule received a unique molecular identifier from a template-switch 5' adaptor carrying 12 random nucleotides. Each sample yielded at least 3 million CDR3-containing paired-end reads. The Mint cDNA synthesis kit, primed by a TRBC-specific oligonucleotide, was used to synthesize first-strand cDNA from all RNA. Following uracil-DNA glycosylase treatment, all cDNA underwent a first 18-cycle PCR with the universal primers M1SS and BC2_uni_R. Turning to the authors' computational methods: For normalization, 1 million high-quality reads were randomly selected from each sample, with every read carrying a distinct molecular identifier. Instead of being binned into consensus sequences, reads with shared molecular identifiers were discarded. MiTCR, set to a Q25 quality threshold and the strictest error-elimination algorithm, was used for CDR3 identification, clonotype clustering and error correction. A nonparametric unseen species model with Euler transformation was used to estimate lower-bound total TCR beta diversity. TCRdb itself trimmed the public reads at Q25 with fastp, ran MiXCR and retained productive beta chains. Each record represents a unique CDR3 protein, reported with the most common genes and DNA among its rows. TCRdb's processing, not the authors' own work, is the source of the V and J calls. This sample holds over 600,000 distinct CDR3 sequences; approximately 60% were observed only once. The ten largest clones represent roughly 26% of the sample.

In this sample, this clonotype turned up once. Its antigen is unknown. No clone much larger than this one lies a single base away; base qualities are absent. The sequencing sample was made of blood. The chain couples TRBV6-6 to TRBJ2-7, with 15 bases matching TRBD2. The receptor comes from a man aged 35 to 55 in good health. This receptor has the CDR3 CASNPGLAGGTYNEQYF. Here is the DNA: TGTGCCAGCAATCCAGGACTAGCGGGAGGGACCTACAATGAGCAGTACTTC.